The clone carrying this T cell receptor (beta chain) has at least ten counts. The antigen remains unidentified. Each CDR3 protein is one row after TCRdb ran MiXCR on the 5' RACE reads. The sample has over 45,000 distinct CDR3 sequences; just under 6% are singletons. The CDR3 consists of 13 residues. V was pared by 3 bases and J by 1 base, with 9 bases between. In germline, CDR1 is DFQATT, CDR2 SNEGSKA (reference sequence). Libraries from sorted cells each used some 1 million CD4+ or CD8+ T cells. The data were obtained in a study of neurological immune-mediated disorders. Study-level results: Across subjects, expanded clones had no CDR3 amino acid sequences in common, pointing to private repertoires in all groups.

This clonotype originated in a woman aged 18-30 years with multiple sclerosis. The sample comprised CD4+ T cells from blood. The rearrangement uses TRBV20-1 and TRBJ1-1, with D unclear. This CDR3 reads CSASSGGNTEAFF. Written as DNA, the CDR3 is TGCAGTGCTAGCTCGGGAGGGAACACTGAAGCTTTCTTT.